A single count supports the clone carrying this T cell receptor (beta chain). What it binds is not known. Here immunoSEQ multiplex PCR was the method, and the copy in TCRdb shows in-frame clones only, minus some. The sample comprises about 49,000 clones, around nine tenths of which are singletons, and over 1% rests with the top ten. This sample stems from a study of OX40 agonist ivuxolimab in advanced cancers. Whole-study context: Patients assigned to dose escalation were diagnosed with hepatocellular carcinoma, melanoma, renal cell or head and neck cancer. Three dose-escalation patients had partial responses: one with hepatocellular carcinoma and two with cutaneous melanoma.

Study-wide findings and caveats: Both CD4+ and CD8+ T cell populations in blood had undergone clonal expansion by week 6 at 0.1 to 3.0 mg/kg. The study did not work out the antigen specificity of the expanded peripheral T cells.

The sample consisted of CD4+ or CD8+ T cells sorted from blood, taken in a trial of the OX40 agonist ivuxolimab. The TCR sequence derives from an adult with an advanced solid tumor such as melanoma, head and neck, liver or kidney cancer.

This CDR3 is CASSRGNEQYF. DNA for the CDR3: TGTGCCAGCAGTAGGGGTAACGAGCAGTACTTC. The chain has TRBV25-1 and TRBJ2-7; possible D gene TRBD1, 5 bases. Germline CDR1 reads MGHDK; CDR2 reads SYGVNS. The CDR3 length is 11 residues. V lost 5 bases and J lost 5, with 7 bases in between.